The clone carrying this T cell receptor (beta chain) was seen a handful of times. A universal primer site was created by template switching, with the cDNA bearing unique molecular identifiers. MiXCR was run by TCRdb on the 5' RACE reads, yielding one entry per CDR3 protein. The data show roughly 480,000 distinct CDR3 sequences, with roughly 26% seen just once and about 3% held by the top ten. Trimming cost V 1 base and J 5 bases, with 11 bases left between them. Germline loops: CDR1 SGHVS, CDR2 FQNEAQ. The CDR3 runs to 15 residues. The sample belongs to a study of identical twins. These data also formed part of another study, on T cells expressing NK-cell markers. That source reports: Just one sequenced donor of eight was HCMV-seronegative, while seven were seropositive. Restriction of sorting to alpha-beta TCR T cells was accomplished in several experiments using an anti-gamma-delta TCR antibody.

This TCR was recovered from a woman in her late teens or twenties in good health. The sequencing sample was made of CD4+ T cells sorted from blood. This chain uses TRBV7-8 with TRBJ2-2; D remains ambiguous. CDR3 loop: CASSLELRRTGELFF. The CDR3 region has the DNA TGTGCCAGCAGCTTAGAGTTGAGGAGAACCGGGGAGCTGTTTTTT.